A selection of T cell receptor beta chains follows, all from one sample in a study of monozygotic twins with inflammatory bowel disease. TCRdb reprocessed the 5' RACE reads and keeps a single row for each CDR3 protein, giving no DNA. This sample's table reports 190,000 or so distinct CDR3 sequences. The sample taken for sequencing was blood. The receptors derive from a human donor with ulcerative colitis or Crohn's disease, or a healthy co-twin of an affected twin (not recorded which). Each CDR3 is given with its conserved first and last residue. Each record gives: V gene, J gene, CDR3 protein.

TRBV20-1	TRBJ2-7	CSARRLRVLYEQYF
TRBV5-1	TRBJ2-3	CASRTTGGPFEDTQYF
TRBV3-1	TRBJ2-7	CASRAASYEQYF
TRBV11-1	TRBJ2-6	CASRPQPDSSSGANVLTF
TRBV4-2	TRBJ2-3	CASSQGLAESTDTQYF
TRBV6-2/TRBV6-3	TRBJ2-1	CASSPTAGGYNEQFF
TRBV2	TRBJ1-2	CASSGDRGHYGYTF
TRBV3-1	TRBJ1-5	CASSKTALNQPQHF
TRBV7-9	TRBJ1-1	CASSPGQSGTEAFF
TRBV20-1	TRBJ2-7	CSVEPRTSGGAYEQYF
TRBV10-3	TRBJ2-5	CAISESQGTQETQYF
TRBV5-1	TRBJ1-6	CASSSGRTWHF
TRBV12-3/TRBV12-4	TRBJ1-6	CASSLAQGYSPLHF
TRBV5-6	TRBJ2-7	CASSLFPGQGTYEQYF
TRBV20-1	TRBJ1-2	CSATSTGQGYGYTF
TRBV6-5	TRBJ2-1	CASSYSTGRGNGQFF
TRBV5-4	TRBJ1-2	CASSLVPGQGPIIYTF
TRBV6-1	TRBJ2-3	CASRTGLASDTQYF
TRBV5-1	TRBJ1-6	CASRVTGPNSPLHF
TRBV12-3/TRBV12-4	TRBJ2-2	CASSLPGELFF
TRBV7-8	TRBJ2-5	CASSPTRVQETQYF
TRBV5-1	TRBJ1-2	CASSLDPGTYGYTF
TRBV3-1	TRBJ2-2	CASSQDLVEVPSTGELFF
TRBV7-2	TRBJ1-5	CASSPRIGNQPQHF
TRBV5-1	TRBJ1-1	CASRNVGSRGEAFF
TRBV3-1	TRBJ1-1	CASSTWGNTEAFF
TRBV7-9	TRBJ1-1	CASSSDPKTEAFF
TRBV5-1	TRBJ1-1	CASRQNTEAFF
TRBV2	TRBJ1-1	CASSNPTGATNTEAFF
TRBV6-5	TRBJ1-2	CASSYSEGLYGYTF
TRBV10-3	TRBJ1-2	CAISDQRTSGSDGYTF
TRBV5-1	TRBJ2-1	CASSPPGSGGATEQFF
TRBV5-1	TRBJ2-1	CASSKGDRGLYNEQFF
TRBV5-1	TRBJ2-1	CASSPFVDEQFF
TRBV27	TRBJ1-4	CASSLGTPSTNEKLFF